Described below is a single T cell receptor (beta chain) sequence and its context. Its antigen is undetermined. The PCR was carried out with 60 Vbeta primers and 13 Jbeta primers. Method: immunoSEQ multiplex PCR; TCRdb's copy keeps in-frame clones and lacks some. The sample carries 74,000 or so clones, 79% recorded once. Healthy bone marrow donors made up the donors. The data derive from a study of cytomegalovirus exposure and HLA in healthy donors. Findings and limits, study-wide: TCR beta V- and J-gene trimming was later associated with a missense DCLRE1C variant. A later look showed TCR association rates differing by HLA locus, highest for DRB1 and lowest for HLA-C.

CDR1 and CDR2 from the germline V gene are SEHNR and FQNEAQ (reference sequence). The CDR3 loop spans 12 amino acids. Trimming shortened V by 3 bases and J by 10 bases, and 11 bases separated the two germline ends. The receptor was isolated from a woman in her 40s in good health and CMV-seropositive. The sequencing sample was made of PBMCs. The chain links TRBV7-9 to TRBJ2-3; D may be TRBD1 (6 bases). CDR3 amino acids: CASSFTGHAQYF. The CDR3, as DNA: TGTGCCAGCAGCTTTACAGGGCACGCGCAGTATTTT. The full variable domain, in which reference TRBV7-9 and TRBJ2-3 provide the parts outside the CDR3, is DTGVSQNPRHKITKRGQNVTFRCDPISEHNRLYWYRQTLGQGPEFLTYFQNEAQLEKSRLLSDRFSAERPKGSFSTLEIQRTEQGDSAMYLCASSFTGHAQYFGPGTRLTVL.